Listed below are T cell receptor beta chains from one sample, sequenced in a study of T and B cells in COVID-19 patients. TCRdb called the multiplex PCR reads again in MiXCR, with one record for every CDR3 protein. The sample carries several thousand distinct CDR3 sequences, around 27% recorded once. Sequencing was performed on blood. Every receptor here comes from a human donor with active COVID-19. Each CDR3 is given with its conserved first and last residue. Fields, in order: D gene, J gene, clone size, V gene, CDR3 protein, CDR3 DNA. The D gene is left open where the match is weak. Size is omitted from some rows. Given values are once, few, many or a class for expanded clones.

>-|TRBJ1-2|medium-sized|TRBV19
CASSFVEAYGYTF
TGTGCCAGTAGTTTCGTGGAGGCCTATGGCTACACCTTC
>-|TRBJ2-3|medium-sized|TRBV6-5
CASSRYPRGSTDTQYF
TGTGCCAGCAGTCGCTACCCGAGGGGGAGCACAGATACGCAGTATTTT
>-|TRBJ1-1|-|TRBV5-6
CASSVENQNTEAFF
TGCGCCAGCAGCGTAGAAAACCAGAACACTGAAGCTTTCTTT
>-|TRBJ2-7|medium-sized|TRBV5-5
CASSLGLFDYEQYF
TGTGCCAGCAGCTTGGGTCTATTCGACTACGAGCAGTACTTC
>TRBD1|TRBJ2-2|few|TRBV10-2
CASSRQGSTGELFF
TGCGCCAGCAGTAGACAGGGATCCACCGGGGAGCTGTTTTTT
>TRBD2|TRBJ2-1|medium-sized|TRBV5-4
CASSLFSGGAGANEQFF
TGTGCCAGCAGCTTGTTTAGCGGGGGGGCCGGTGCCAATGAGCAGTTCTTC
>TRBD1|TRBJ2-7|few|TRBV25-1
CASSDTGTDYEQYF
TGTGCCAGCAGTGATACCGGGACAGACTACGAGCAGTACTTC
>-|TRBJ1-2|-|TRBV18
CASSLSSSNYGYTF
TGTGCCAGCTCCCTTAGTTCTTCTAACTATGGCTACACCTTC
>-|TRBJ2-3|-|TRBV5-1
CASSLGPKGRDTQYF
TGCGCCAGCAGCTTGGGGCCGAAGGGACGAGATACGCAGTATTTT
>TRBD1|TRBJ2-7|medium-sized|TRBV5-5
CASSSGRGSYEQYF
TGTGCCAGCAGCTCCGGCAGGGGGTCCTACGAGCAGTACTTC
>-|TRBJ1-1|-|TRBV5-7
CASSLVQVPSEAFF
TGTGCCAGCAGCTTGGTGCAGGTGCCCTCGGAAGCTTTCTTT
>-|TRBJ2-1|-|TRBV14
CASSQGSYNEQFF
TGTGCCAGCAGCCAAGGCTCCTACAATGAGCAGTTCTTC
>TRBD1|TRBJ2-5|few|TRBV7-9
CASSFHRGLMRETQYF
TGTGCCAGCAGCTTCCACAGGGGGTTGATGAGGGAGACCCAGTACTTC
>TRBD1|TRBJ1-1|-|TRBV29-1
CSVSQTGQGARDGAFF
TGCAGCGTTTCCCAAACGGGACAGGGGGCGAGAGACGGAGCTTTCTTT
>TRBD1|TRBJ2-2|medium-sized|TRBV19
CASSTGQGNTGELFF
TGTGCCAGTAGTACCGGACAGGGCAACACCGGGGAGCTGTTTTTT
>-|TRBJ2-1|medium-sized|TRBV30
CAWRPAGVNEQFF
TGTGCCTGGAGACCCGCAGGGGTCAATGAGCAGTTCTTC